These T cell receptor beta chains were read from a single sample in a study of blood T cell repertoires in COVID-19. TCRdb keeps only in-frame clones here, not all; method: immunoSEQ multiplex PCR. Of some 180,000 clones listed, 88% are singletons. The sample comprised peripheral blood. These receptor sequences come from a man aged 40-49 years with active or convalescent COVID-19. CDR3s include the opening cysteine and the closing phenylalanine or tryptophan. The D gene is left open where the match is weak. Size values are once, few and many counts, or a class for expanded clones, and some rows have none.

abundance,j_gene,v_gene,len,d_gene,CDR3nt,CDR3aa
NA,TRBJ1-6,TRBV18,14,NA,TGTGCCAGCTCCCAGGACAGTGGTAATTCACCCCTCCACTTT,CASSQDSGNSPLHF
NA,TRBJ1-6,TRBV4-1,14,NA,TGCGCCAGCGGGCAGACGATCTATAATTCACCCCTCCACTTT,CASGQTIYNSPLHF
once,TRBJ2-3,TRBV6-5,14,NA,TGTGCCAGCAGCCTCCGACTGAGCACAGATACGCAGTATTTT,CASSLRLSTDTQYF
NA,TRBJ2-1,TRBV5-4,17,NA,TGTGCCAGCAGCCGGGACTCCCAGGAGCCGGCCTACAATGAGCAGTTCTTC,CASSRDSQEPAYNEQFF
NA,TRBJ1-6,TRBV7-9,15,NA,TGTGCCAGCAGCTTAAAGGGAGCGGGTGGCTCACCCCTCCACTTT,CASSLKGAGGSPLHF
NA,TRBJ2-7,TRBV27,15,NA,TGTGCCAGCAGCCCACTTTTGGGGAGCTCCTACGAGCAGTACTTC,CASSPLLGSSYEQYF
once,TRBJ1-1,TRBV19,12,NA,TGTGCCAGCAGGGGATACGGCACTGAAGCTTTCTTT,CASRGYGTEAFF
NA,TRBJ2-1,TRBV10-1,18,TRBD2,TGCGCCAGCAGTGAGTCCCGAAGCGGGAGGGCCTCCTACAATGAGCAGTTCTTC,CASSESRSGRASYNEQFF
NA,TRBJ2-3,TRBV5-8,15,TRBD1,TGTGCCAGCAGCTTCGGGACAGGGGGCACAGATACGCAGTATTTT,CASSFGTGGTDTQYF
NA,TRBJ2-6,TRBV7-2,19,NA,TGTGCCAGCAGCTCAGGCGGGACGGTCTTCCCGGGGGGGGCCAACGTCCTGACTTTC,CASSSGGTVFPGGANVLTF
NA,TRBJ2-5,TRBV7-8,18,TRBD1,TGTGCCAGCAGCTTAGCTGTCAAGACAGGGCCTTGGATGGAGACCCAGTACTTC,CASSLAVKTGPWMETQYF
NA,TRBJ1-2,TRBV28,13,TRBD1,TGTGCCAGCGGAGCAGGGGGGAACTATGGCTACACCTTC,CASGAGGNYGYTF
once,TRBJ2-1,TRBV3-1/TRBV3-2,15,NA,TGTGCCAGCAGCCAAGGGGCGGGAAGTGGCAATGAGCAGTTCTTC,CASSQGAGSGNEQFF
NA,TRBJ1-2,TRBV5-4,17,NA,TGTGCCAGCATCCCCAGTCCAGGGGAACTATCTGCTAGGGGCTACACCTTC,CASIPSPGELSARGYTF
NA,TRBJ1-4,TRBV19,13,TRBD1,TGTGCCAGTAGCCTACAGGGGGGCGAAAAACTGTTTTTT,CASSLQGGEKLFF